The source of this TCR beta chain is a study of T cell repertoires in cytomegalovirus infection (dated by TCRdb to between 2018 and 2021). Regarding the study in general: Because public TCR beta signatures pointed to carriage of CMV infection together with the matching HLA type, the HLA type of each donor mattered for the analysis.

The germline V gene sets CDR1 to SGHNT and CDR2 to YENEEA. V sheds 5 bases and J sheds 4 bases, leaving 11 bases between their ends. Spanning cysteine to phenylalanine, the CDR3 consists of 13 amino acids. Only the CDR3 part of the read is kept: 39 bases, read in frame from the first base. Summary of the overall study and its limitations: In both this cohort and an independent cohort of 352 donors, the cumulative frequency of public TCR beta family members distinguished carriers of CMV infection plus the relevant HLA type. The ex vivo response was dominated by HLA-C-restricted CMV-specific TCR beta clonotypes, and the single most frequent clonotype in two of eight donors was supplied by these HLA-C-restricted clonotypes.

The sequencer was an Illumina HiSeq 1500. TCRdb redid the processing of the public reads, applying fastp at Q25 and MiXCR, and retained in-frame beta chains. One record per CDR3 amino acid sequence lists the most common genes and DNA. Counted in this sample were around 740,000 distinct CDR3 sequences; about a third of them appeared once. The ten largest clones represent around 2.8% of the sample. This clonotype came up a few times. The target of this receptor is not known. The sample holds no much larger clone one base away, and base qualities are not on file. The TCR originated in a human donor in good health (CMV status not recorded). Some clones in this sample may be carry-over from other donors' samples. Sequencing input: PBMCs. This receptor chain uses TRBV11-3 and TRBJ1-1; too little of a D gene remains to name it. CDR3 sequence: CASSSTGSTEAFF. The nucleotides read TGTGCCAGCAGCAGCACCGGGAGCACTGAAGCTTTCTTT.